The 21 T cell receptor beta chains given below trace back to one sample, sequenced in a study of T cells in Graves' hyperthyroidism and ophthalmopathy. Amplification yielded TCR beta CDR3 regions, with RNA transcripts as the source. Primed by the HTBI set, a first-round RT-PCR was run on the TCR CDR3. TCRdb passed the multiplex PCR reads through MiXCR, listing each CDR3 protein once. The sample has around 190,000 distinct CDR3 sequences, about a sixth seen once. What was sequenced was blood. The receptors were gathered from a woman aged 45-59 years with Graves' hyperthyroidism.

This clonotype was recorded many times. This rearrangement joins TRBV2 to TRBJ1-1, with TRBD1 matching over 8 bases. J gave up 0 bases and V 3 bases, and 6 bases lay outside the gene matches. CDR1 is SNHLY, CDR2 FYNNEI, per germline. The length of the CDR3 is 16 residues. The CDR3 reads CASSDVGQVMNTEAFF. The CDR3 nucleotides are TGTGCCAGCAGTGACGTGGGACAGGTAATGAACACTGAAGCTTTCTTT.

The gene calls are TRBV29-1 and TRBJ2-6, with no clear D. With 5 bases removed from V and 0 bases from J, the gap between germline ends came to 5 bases. CDR1 and CDR2 from the germline V gene are SQVTM and ANQGSEA. The CDR3 is 13 amino acids. CDR3 nucleotides: TGCAGCGTTCGGATCTCTGGGGCCAACGTCCTGACTTTC. As protein: CSVRISGANVLTF. Using reference TRBV29-1 and TRBJ2-6 for the parts outside the CDR3, the full variable domain is SAVISQKPSRDICQRGTSLTIQCQVDSQVTMMFWYRQQPGQSLTLIATANQGSEATYESGFVIDKFPISRPNLTFSTLTVSNMSPEDSSIYLCSVRISGANVLTFGAGSRLTVL.

Comment on this clonotype: A much more abundant neighbour one base away suggests this may be a read error. The V gene is TRBV29-1, the J gene TRBJ2-1; possibly TRBD2 for D (6 bases). V lost 5 bases to trimming and J lost 0 bases, with 11 bases between them. CDR1 is SQVTM, CDR2 ANQGSEA, per germline. The CDR3 consists of 14 residues. The CDR3 DNA reads TGCAGCGTTCGTGGCGGGGACTCCTACAATGAGCAGTTCTTC. Protein product: CSVRGGDSYNEQFF.

Many counts were recorded for this clonotype. CDR3 sequence reads: CASSRGSTGNTIYF. The CDR3, as DNA: TGTGCCAGCAGTAGAGGCAGCACTGGAAACACCATATATTTT. The rearrangement links TRBV27 to TRBJ1-3; D is undetermined. This CDR3 has 14 amino acids. The V and J ends lost 5 bases and 2 bases respectively, with 10 bases between them. Germline values: CDR1 MNHEY, CDR2 SMNVEV (reference sequence).

This clonotype was picked up a small number of times. The chain couples TRBV7-3 to TRBJ2-5, with 16 positions matching TRBD2. Germline V lookup: CDR1 SGHTA, CDR2 FQGTGA. This CDR3 comprises 20 residues. Germline trimming cut 1 base from V and 5 bases from J; bases unmatched to any gene: 13. Here the CDR3 reads CASSLNGLGLAGGIGETQYF. In DNA, the CDR3 is TGTGCCAGCAGCTTAAACGGACTGGGACTAGCGGGAGGGATCGGGGAGACCCAGTACTTC.

This clonotype appeared many times. The chain combines TRBV6-1 with TRBJ2-1; 10 bases fit TRBD1. CDR1 MNHNS and CDR2 SASEGT come from the germline V gene. The CDR3 length is 14 residues. The trim removed 5 bases at V and 6 bases at J, leaving 4 bases unmatched. The DNA for the CDR3 is TGTGCCAGCAGTCCGGGACAGGGGTCCAATGAGCAGTTCTTC. This translates into CASSPGQGSNEQFF.

The V and J genes are TRBV29-1 and TRBJ1-3, with unresolved D. Germline assignment: CDR1 SQVTM and CDR2 ANQGSEA. Trimming took off 3 bases at V and 4 bases at J, with 10 bases between the two ends. This CDR3 is 13 amino acids long. Here the CDR3 DNA reads TGCAGCGTTGACGCGGGGAACGGAAACACCATATATTTT. It codes for CSVDAGNGNTIYF.

The CDR3 loop is CSARVGGTYNSPLHF. The CDR3 bases are TGCAGTGCTAGAGTTGGTGGAACTTATAATTCACCCCTCCACTTT. The chain uses TRBV20-1 and TRBJ1-6; unclear D gene. V was pared by 1 base and J by 4 bases, with 11 bases between. Germline V gene sequence: CDR1 DFQATT, CDR2 SNEGSKA (reference sequence). This CDR3 region has 15 residues.

This sequence joins TRBV27 and TRBJ2-7; TRBD2 is a possible D gene (5 bases). V shed 5 bases and J shed 1 base, with 12 bases lying between them. CDR1 and CDR2 from the germline V gene are MNHEY and SMNVEV (reference sequence). This CDR3 contains 14 residues. The CDR3 sequence: CASSPRRGSYEQYF. The CDR3 bases are TGTGCCAGCAGTCCCAGACGGGGTTCCTACGAGCAGTACTTC.

The DNA of the CDR3 is TGCAGTGCTAGAGATCCACTAGCCTACGAGCAGTACTTC. Its translation is CSARDPLAYEQYF. This chain joins TRBV20-1 and TRBJ2-7, with D possibly TRBD2 on 5 matching bases. Germline lookup yields CDR1 DFQATT and CDR2 SNEGSKA (reference sequence). Trimming removed 0 bases from V and 2 bases from J, with 8 bases in between. The CDR3 covers 13 residues.

Many counts were recorded for this clonotype. The V gene is TRBV3-1, the J gene TRBJ2-1; D is uncertain. This CDR3 is built from 13 residues. V was shortened by 4 bases and J by 8 bases, with 12 bases between the two germline ends. Germline V gene sequence: CDR1 LGHDT, CDR2 YNNKEL (reference sequence). CDR3 nucleotides: TGTGCCAGCAGCCGTGTCGAGTCGGATGAGCAGTTCTTC. Amino acid sequence: CASSRVESDEQFF.

The table lists this clonotype with a few counts. The chain recombines TRBV6-2 or TRBV6-3 with TRBJ2-3; possible D gene TRBD2, 5 bases. There are 12 residues in the CDR3. Trimming took 5 bases from V and 9 from J, leaving 12 bases between them. Germline V CDR1 and CDR2: MNHEY, SVGEGT. This chain's CDR3 is CASSRQAETQYF. The CDR3 DNA sequence: TGTGCCAGCAGTCGACAAGCGGAGACGCAGTATTTT.

The chain uses TRBV7-9 and TRBJ2-7; TRBD2 agrees at 9 bases. The CDR3 runs to 19 residues. Germline trimming cut 7 bases from V and 3 bases from J; bases unmatched to any gene: 22. CDR1 is SEHNR, CDR2 FQNEAQ, per germline (reference sequence). The CDR3 is CASILDGAGGPYKGYEQYF. Written as DNA, the CDR3 is TGTGCCAGCATACTAGACGGGGCGGGAGGGCCGTATAAGGGCTACGAGCAGTACTTC.

In its sample, this clonotype was seen a few times. The chain combines TRBV24-1 with TRBJ1-1, with 8 positions matching TRBD1. Germline V gives CDR1 KGHDR, CDR2 SFDVKD. The CDR3 sequence is 14 residues long. J was trimmed by 3 bases and V by 4 bases; bases with no gene match: 3. The CDR3 coding sequence is TGTGCCACCAGTGAGGAACAGGGGGACACTGAAGCTTTCTTT. Its translation: CATSEEQGDTEAFF.

This clonotype was seen more than once but under ten times. The rearrangement joins TRBV7-8 to TRBJ1-3; weak D call: TRBD1 (5 bases). This CDR3 has 14 amino acids. The V and J ends lost 5 bases and 2 bases respectively, with 10 bases between them. The V gene's germline CDR1 is SGHVS and CDR2 FQNEAQ. CDR3 in amino acids: CASSPKTAGNTIYF. DNA for the CDR3: TGTGCCAGCAGCCCCAAGACAGCTGGAAACACCATATATTTT.

This clonotype was seen a few times. The chain combines TRBV20-1 with TRBJ2-3; 10 nucleotides match TRBD2. J lost 2 bases, V lost 1 base, and 6 bases had no gene match. The CDR3 runs to 16 residues. Germline CDR1 is DFQATT and CDR2 is SNEGSKA (reference sequence). CDR3: CSARGPAGGTTDTQYF. CDR3 DNA sequence: TGCAGTGCTAGAGGGCCAGCGGGAGGGACCACAGATACGCAGTATTTT.

The chain carries TRBV6-5 and TRBJ1-4; D is possibly TRBD1 (6 bases). The CDR3 length is 15 residues. Germline V gene data show CDR1 as MNHEY and CDR2 as SVGAGI. Trimming stripped 0 bases from V and 5 bases from J, with 10 bases between. The CDR3 DNA reads TGTGCCAGCAGTTACTCGGCAGGGGCAAATGAAAAACTGTTTTTT. It is translated as CASSYSAGANEKLFF.

This clonotype was found many times. DNA for the CDR3: TGTGCCAGCAGCCAAGACCGGGACTACCAAGAGACCCAGTACTTC. This translates into CASSQDRDYQETQYF. J is TRBJ2-5 and V is TRBV3-1; TRBD2 is a possible D gene (6 bases). The CDR3 runs to 15 residues. Trimming cost V 0 bases and J 0 bases, with 8 bases left between them. Per the germline V gene, CDR1 is LGHDT and CDR2 is YNNKEL (reference sequence).

A few counts support this clonotype. This chain uses TRBV12-3 or TRBV12-4 with TRBJ2-3; TRBD2 aligns across 7 bases. Trimming at V came to 6 bases and at J to 2 bases, leaving 8 bases not matched to a gene. This CDR3 region has 15 residues. CDR3 region: CASSLSGHNTDTQYF. The CDR3 bases are TGTGCCAGCAGCCTTAGCGGGCATAACACAGATACGCAGTATTTT.

This clonotype was observed many times. V gene TRBV7-9 combines with J gene TRBJ2-3, with 14 bases matching TRBD2. CDR1 is SEHNR and CDR2 is FQNEAQ in the germline V gene (reference sequence). The V and J ends lost 5 bases and 10 bases, in that order; junction bases with no gene match: 11. The CDR3 has 16 residues. CDR3 protein: CASSPPGLAGAEAQYF. The CDR3 DNA is TGTGCCAGCAGCCCACCGGGACTAGCGGGAGCGGAGGCGCAGTATTTT.

This clonotype was seen repeatedly, ten times or more. CDR3 loop: CAISESGRISNQPQHF. In nucleotides, the CDR3 is TGTGCCATCAGTGAGTCAGGACGAATTAGCAATCAGCCCCAGCATTTT. The rearrangement links TRBV10-3 to TRBJ1-5; D gene ambiguous. Trimming removed 0 bases from V and 0 bases from J, with 9 bases in between. Looked up from germline, CDR1 is ENHRY and CDR2 is SYGVKD. The CDR3 runs 16 residues.